This T cell receptor beta chain is drawn from a study of cytomegalovirus exposure and HLA in healthy donors. Study-level points and caveats: Analyses of presence and absence presupposed an approximately uniform sequencing depth across donors. The study labeled around 160 TCR beta chains cytomegalovirus-associated.

There were likely unrecorded immune exposures, though donors were nominally healthy when sampled. The study did not record CMV serostatus for this donor. The CDR3 extends over 12 amino acids. The germline V gene encodes CDR1 MNHEY and CDR2 SMNVEV (reference sequence). The junction had 3 bases not matched to a gene; V was cut back by 6 bases and J by 7 bases. The PCR made use of 60 Vbeta and 13 Jbeta primers. Assay: immunoSEQ multiplex PCR; the TCRdb copy retains only in-frame clones and omits some. The top ten hold approximately 2.9% of the sample, which has around 130,000 clones, around two thirds seen once. To note about this clone: The antigen remains unidentified.

Sequenced sample: PBMCs. V and J are TRBV27 and TRBJ2-5; the match to TRBD2 covers 9 bases. This receptor was identified in a human donor in good health. For the CDR3, the DNA is TGTGCCAGCAGAGCGGGGGGAGGGACCCAGTACTTC. Protein: CASRAGGGTQYF.